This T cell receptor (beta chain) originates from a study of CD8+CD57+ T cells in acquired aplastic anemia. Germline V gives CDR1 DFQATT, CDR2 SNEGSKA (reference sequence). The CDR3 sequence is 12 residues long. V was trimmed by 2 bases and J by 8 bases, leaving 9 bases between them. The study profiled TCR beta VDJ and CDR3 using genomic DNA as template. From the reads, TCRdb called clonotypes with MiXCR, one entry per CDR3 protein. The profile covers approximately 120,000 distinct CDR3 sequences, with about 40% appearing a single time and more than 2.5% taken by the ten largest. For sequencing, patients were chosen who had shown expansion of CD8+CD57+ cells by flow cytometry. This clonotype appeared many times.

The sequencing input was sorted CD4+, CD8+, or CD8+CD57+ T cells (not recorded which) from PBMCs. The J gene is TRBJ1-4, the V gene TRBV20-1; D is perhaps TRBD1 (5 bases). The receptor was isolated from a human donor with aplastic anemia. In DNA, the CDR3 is TGCAGTGCTAGAAAGGGGAGGGAAAAACTGTTTTTT. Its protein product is CSARKGREKLFF.